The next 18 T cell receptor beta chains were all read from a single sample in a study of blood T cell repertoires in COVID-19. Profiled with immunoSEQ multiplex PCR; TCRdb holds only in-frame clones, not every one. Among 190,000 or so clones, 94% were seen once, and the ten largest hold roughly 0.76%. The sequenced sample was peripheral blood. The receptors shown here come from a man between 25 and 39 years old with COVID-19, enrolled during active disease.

The CDR3 DNA sequence: TGTGCCAGCAGCCAGGAGACTGTCTCTGAGCAGTTCTTC. Its protein is CASSQETVSEQFF. V gene TRBV3-1 (or the pseudogene TRBV3-2) combines with J gene TRBJ2-1, with D hard to call. In germline, CDR1 is LGHDT, CDR2 YNNKEL (reference sequence). V was cut by 3 bases and J by 9 bases, with 12 bases left in between. The CDR3 totals 13 residues.

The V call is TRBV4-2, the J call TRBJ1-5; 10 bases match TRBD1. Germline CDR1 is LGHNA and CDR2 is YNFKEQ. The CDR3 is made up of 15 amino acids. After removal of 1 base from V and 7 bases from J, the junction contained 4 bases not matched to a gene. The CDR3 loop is CASSQAWDRGQPQHF. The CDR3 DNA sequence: TGTGCCAGCAGCCAAGCATGGGACAGGGGCCAGCCCCAGCATTTT.

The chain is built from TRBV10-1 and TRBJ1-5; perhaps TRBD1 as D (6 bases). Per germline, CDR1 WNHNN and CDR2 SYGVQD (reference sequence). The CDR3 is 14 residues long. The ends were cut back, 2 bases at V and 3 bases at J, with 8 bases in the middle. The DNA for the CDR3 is TGCGCCAGCAGTGAGACAGGGAACAATCAGCCCCAGCATTTT. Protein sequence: CASSETGNNQPQHF.

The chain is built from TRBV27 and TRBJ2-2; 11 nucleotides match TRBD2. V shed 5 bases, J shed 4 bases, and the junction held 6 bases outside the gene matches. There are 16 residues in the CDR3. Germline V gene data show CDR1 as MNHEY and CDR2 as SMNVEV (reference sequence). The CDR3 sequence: CASSTGLAAITGELFF. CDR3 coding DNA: TGTGCCAGCAGTACGGGACTAGCGGCGATCACCGGGGAGCTGTTTTTT.

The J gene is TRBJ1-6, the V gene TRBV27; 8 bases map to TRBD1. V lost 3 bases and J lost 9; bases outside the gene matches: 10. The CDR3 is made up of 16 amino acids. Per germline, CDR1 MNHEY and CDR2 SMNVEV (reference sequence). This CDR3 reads CASSFIPGQGVSPLHF. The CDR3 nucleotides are TGTGCCAGCAGTTTTATCCCCGGACAGGGCGTTTCACCCCTCCACTTT.

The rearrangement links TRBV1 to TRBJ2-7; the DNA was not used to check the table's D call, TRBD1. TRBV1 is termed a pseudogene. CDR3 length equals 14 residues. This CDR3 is CTSSPDRSSYEQYF. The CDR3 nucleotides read TGCACCAGCAGCCCGGACAGGAGCTCCTACGAGCAGTACTTC.

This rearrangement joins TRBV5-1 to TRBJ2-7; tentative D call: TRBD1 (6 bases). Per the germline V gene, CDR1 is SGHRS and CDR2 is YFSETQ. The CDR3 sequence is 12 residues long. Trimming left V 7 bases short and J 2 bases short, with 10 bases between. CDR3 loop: CASQDSTYEQYF. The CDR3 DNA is TGCGCCAGCCAGGACAGTACCTACGAGCAGTACTTC.

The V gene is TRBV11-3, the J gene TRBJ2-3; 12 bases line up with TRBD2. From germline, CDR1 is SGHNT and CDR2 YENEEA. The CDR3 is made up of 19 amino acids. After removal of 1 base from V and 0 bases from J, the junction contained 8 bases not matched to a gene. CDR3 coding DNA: TGTGCCAGCAGCTTAGGGGCTAGCGGGGGGGGCACTAGCACAGATACGCAGTATTTT. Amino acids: CASSLGASGGGTSTDTQYF.

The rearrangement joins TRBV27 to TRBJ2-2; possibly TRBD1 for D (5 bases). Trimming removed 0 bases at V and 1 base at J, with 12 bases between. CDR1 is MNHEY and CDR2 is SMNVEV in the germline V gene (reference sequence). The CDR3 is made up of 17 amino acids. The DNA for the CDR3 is TGTGCCAGCAGTTTATCCCCCAGGGTAGTGAACACCGGGGAGCTGTTTTTT. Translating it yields CASSLSPRVVNTGELFF.

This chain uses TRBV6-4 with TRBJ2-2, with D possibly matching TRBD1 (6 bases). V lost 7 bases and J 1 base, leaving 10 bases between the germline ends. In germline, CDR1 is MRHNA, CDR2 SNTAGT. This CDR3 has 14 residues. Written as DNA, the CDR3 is TGTGCCAGCAAACTACAGGGGAACACCGGGGAGCTGTTTTTT. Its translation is CASKLQGNTGELFF.

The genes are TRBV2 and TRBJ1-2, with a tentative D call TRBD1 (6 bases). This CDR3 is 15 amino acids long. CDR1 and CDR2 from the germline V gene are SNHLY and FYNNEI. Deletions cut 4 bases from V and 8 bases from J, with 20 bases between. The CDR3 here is CASSVIRTAGDGYTF. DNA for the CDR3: TGTGCCAGCAGTGTCATCCGGACAGCTGGCGACGGCTACACCTTC.

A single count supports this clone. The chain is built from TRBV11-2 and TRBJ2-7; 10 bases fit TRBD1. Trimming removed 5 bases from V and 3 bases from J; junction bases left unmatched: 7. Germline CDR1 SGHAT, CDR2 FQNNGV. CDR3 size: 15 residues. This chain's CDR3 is CASSHIGTGDYEQYF. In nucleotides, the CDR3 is TGTGCCAGCAGCCACATCGGGACAGGGGACTACGAGCAGTACTTC.

The CDR3 nucleotides are TGTGCCTCCAGCCGGGGAGGCAATCAGCCCCAGCATTTT. It translates to CASSRGGNQPQHF. The chain has TRBV2 and TRBJ1-5; D gene unclear. V was cut by 11 bases and J by 2 bases, with 13 bases left in between. This CDR3 comprises 13 residues. CDR1 is SNHLY and CDR2 is FYNNEI in the germline V gene. Supplemented by reference TRBV2 and TRBJ1-5, the full variable domain reads EPEVTQTPSHQVTQMGQEVILRCVPISNHLYFYWYRQILGQKVEFLVSFYNNEISEKSEIFDDQFSVERPDGSNFTLKIRSTKLEDSAMYFCASSRGGNQPQHFGDGTRLSIL.

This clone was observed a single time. The CDR3 is CASSVGASGSLGTDTQYF. CDR3 nucleotides: TGTGCCAGCAGCGTAGGGGCTAGCGGATCTCTTGGGACAGATACGCAGTATTTT. This rearrangement joins TRBV9 to TRBJ2-3; 7 nucleotides match TRBD2. CDR1 is SGDLS, CDR2 YYNGEE, per germline. The V segment lost 0 bases and the J segment 3 bases; nucleotides outside the gene matches: 13. The CDR3 is 18 residues long. The whole variable domain, remainder taken from reference TRBV9 and TRBJ2-3, is DSGVTQTPKHLITATGQRVTLRCSPRSGDLSVYWYQQSLDQGLQFLIQYYNGEERAKGNILERFSAQQFPDLHSELNLSSLELGDSALYFCASSVGASGSLGTDTQYFGPGTRLTVL.

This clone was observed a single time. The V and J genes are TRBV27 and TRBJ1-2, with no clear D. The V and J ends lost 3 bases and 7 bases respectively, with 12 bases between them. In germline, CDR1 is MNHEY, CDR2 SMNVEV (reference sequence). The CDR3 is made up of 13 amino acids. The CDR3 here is CASSFGGIGGYTF. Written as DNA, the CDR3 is TGTGCCAGCAGTTTCGGAGGGATCGGTGGCTACACCTTC.

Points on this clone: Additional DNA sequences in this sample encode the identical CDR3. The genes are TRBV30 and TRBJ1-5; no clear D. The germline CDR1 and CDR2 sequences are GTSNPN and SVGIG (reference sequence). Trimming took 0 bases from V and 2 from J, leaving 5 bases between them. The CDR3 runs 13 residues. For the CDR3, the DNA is TGTGCCTGGAGTGTACGAGGCAATCAGCCCCAGCATTTT. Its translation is CAWSVRGNQPQHF.

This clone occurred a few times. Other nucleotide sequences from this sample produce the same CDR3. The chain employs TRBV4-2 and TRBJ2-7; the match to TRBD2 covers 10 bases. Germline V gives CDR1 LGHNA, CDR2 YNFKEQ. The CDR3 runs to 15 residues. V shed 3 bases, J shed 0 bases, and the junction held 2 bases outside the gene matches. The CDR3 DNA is TGTGCCAGCAGCCAGGCTAGCGGGAGCTCCTACGAGCAGTACTTC. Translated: CASSQASGSSYEQYF.

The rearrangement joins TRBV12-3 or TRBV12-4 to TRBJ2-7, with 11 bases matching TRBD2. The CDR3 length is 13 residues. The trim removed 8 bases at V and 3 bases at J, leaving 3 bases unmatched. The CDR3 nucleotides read TGTGCCAGCCGGACTAGCGGGCTCTACGAGCAGTACTTC. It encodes CASRTSGLYEQYF.